A selection of T cell receptor beta chains follows, all from one sample in a study of chemoradiotherapy in HPV16-positive cancers. Clones were sequenced by immunoSEQ multiplex PCR, and TCRdb holds only the in-frame ones, with some missing. The data hold approximately 6,400 clones, with 65% to 85% observed a single time. The sample consisted of tumor tissue, taken from a patient who underwent chemoradiotherapy. These receptor sequences come from a human donor with HPV-associated anogenital cancer. The CDR3 runs from the conserved cysteine through the conserved F or W. D genes are given only for firm matches. Rows give clone size only sometimes, using once, few, many, or a class for an expanded clone.

clone_size j_call v_call d_call cdr3_aa cdr3_nt
few TRBJ1-3 TRBV7-2 NA CASSSGRGAGGNTIYF TGTGCCAGCAGTTCCGGCCGGGGGGCGGGTGGAAACACCATATATTTT
NA TRBJ2-1 TRBV5-1 NA CASSFIGGRSSYNEQFF TGCGCCAGCAGCTTTATCGGGGGCCGGAGCTCCTACAATGAGCAGTTCTTC
NA TRBJ2-3 TRBV27 NA CASSFFTDTQYF TGTGCCAGCAGTTTTTTCACAGATACGCAGTATTTT
few TRBJ2-3 TRBV5-6 NA CASSLGRGASTDTQYF TGTGCCAGCAGCTTGGGGAGAGGGGCTAGCACAGATACGCAGTATTTT
NA TRBJ1-1 TRBV27 NA CASNRNRNTEAFF TGTGCCAGCAACAGAAATCGGAACACTGAAGCTTTCTTT
NA TRBJ2-1 TRBV15 TRBD2 CATSRDLGTSRGEQFF TGTGCCACCAGCAGAGATTTAGGGACTAGCAGGGGTGAGCAGTTCTTC
NA TRBJ1-1 TRBV30 TRBD1 CAWSVSGGAGTEAFF TGTGCCTGGAGTGTTTCAGGGGGCGCCGGAACTGAAGCTTTCTTT
once TRBJ1-1 TRBV11-3 TRBD1 CASSPLPGQMNTEAFF TGTGCCAGCAGCCCTCTACCGGGACAGATGAACACTGAAGCTTTCTTT
NA TRBJ1-1 TRBV6-1 NA CASRDGLNTEAFF TGTGCCAGCAGAGACGGACTGAACACTGAAGCTTTCTTT
NA TRBJ1-2 TRBV19 NA CASSAPRVAYGYTF TGTGCCAGTAGTGCCCCCCGGGTAGCCTATGGCTACACCTTC
NA TRBJ1-6 TRBV19 NA CASRTRVSSYNSPLHF TGTGCCAGTAGAACTCGGGTGAGCTCCTATAATTCACCCCTCCACTTT
NA TRBJ2-1 TRBV28 TRBD2 CASSLGLAGEGGFGNEQFF TGTGCCAGCAGTTTGGGATTAGCGGGGGAAGGAGGATTCGGTAATGAGCAGTTCTTC
NA TRBJ1-1 TRBV5-4 TRBD1 CASSRVQDRGPDTEAFF TGTGCCAGCAGCCGGGTTCAGGACAGGGGCCCGGACACTGAAGCTTTCTTT
NA TRBJ1-1 TRBV7-3 NA CASSPSGGRGRNTEAFF TGTGCCAGCAGCCCCTCAGGCGGCAGGGGCAGAAACACTGAAGCTTTCTTT
once TRBJ2-7 TRBV5-1 TRBD1 CASRMAGQGLYEQYF TGCGCCAGCAGAATGGCGGGACAGGGTCTATACGAGCAGTACTTC
NA TRBJ1-1 TRBV5-1 NA CASSLGRTEAFF TGCGCCAGCAGCTTGGGCCGGACTGAAGCTTTCTTT
NA TRBJ2-2 TRBV11-2 TRBD1 CASTRGQGNTGELFF TGTGCCAGCACCAGGGGACAGGGGAACACCGGGGAGCTGTTTTTT
NA TRBJ2-1 TRBV27 TRBD2 CASKPLAQSSYNEQFF TGTGCCAGCAAACCACTAGCGCAGAGTTCCTACAATGAGCAGTTCTTC
once TRBJ2-5 TRBV7-9 NA CASSSLWETQYF TGTGCCAGCAGCTCCCTCTGGGAGACCCAGTACTTC
NA TRBJ2-7 TRBV5-6 NA CASSLTGIYEQYF TGTGCCAGCAGCTTGACAGGGATATACGAGCAGTACTTC
NA TRBJ2-7 TRBV18 NA CASSPGTYPYEQYF TGTGCCAGCTCCCCAGGGACGTACCCCTACGAGCAGTACTTC
NA TRBJ1-2 TRBV6-6 TRBD1 CASRAGGFGGYTF TGTGCCAGCAGGGCAGGGGGCTTTGGGGGCTACACCTTC
few TRBJ1-6 TRBV7-9 NA CASSTRGRGVGSPLHF TGTGCCAGCAGCACACGGGGCAGGGGAGTTGGTTCACCCCTCCACTTT